The 19 T cell receptor beta chains in this list originate from one sample, sequenced in a study of T cell repertoires in cytomegalovirus infection. TCRdb used MiXCR to reprocess the reads, holding one entry per CDR3 protein. The sample yields about 440,000 distinct CDR3 sequences, about 33% seen once. The sequenced material came from PBMCs. Receptor source: a human donor in good health (CMV status not recorded). Some clones in this sample may be carry-over from other donors' samples.

This clonotype was seen ten or more times. V and J are TRBV7-6 and TRBJ2-7; 9 positions match TRBD2. This CDR3 spans 15 amino acids. The J segment lost 1 base and the V segment lost 5 bases, leaving 6 bases of the junction unmatched. Per the germline V gene, CDR1 is SGHVS and CDR2 is FNYEAQ. CDR3 bases: TGTGCCAGCAGCCCGGGGACTAGCTCTTCCTACGAGCAGTACTTC. It yields the protein CASSPGTSSSYEQYF. The full variable domain, its missing parts supplied by reference TRBV7-6 and TRBJ2-7, is GAGVSQSPRYKVTKRGQDVALRCDPISGHVSLYWYRQALGQGPEFLTYFNYEAQQDKSGLPNDRFSAERPEGSISTLTIQRTEQRDSAMYRCASSPGTSSSYEQYFGPGTRLTVT.

This sequence joins TRBV20-1 and TRBJ2-1; 7 nucleotides align to TRBD2. This CDR3 is built from 14 residues. With V trimmed by 5 bases and J by 6 bases, 10 bases remained unmatched. Germline CDR1 and CDR2: DFQATT and SNEGSKA (reference sequence). In DNA form, the CDR3 reads TGCAGTGCTGGTCTAACTAGCGTCTTCAATGAGCAGTTCTTC. It encodes CSAGLTSVFNEQFF.

The rearrangement links TRBV6-1 to TRBJ1-2; TRBD1 matches at 10 bases. With 2 bases clipped from V and 5 bases from J, the junction kept 14 bases outside the gene matches. This CDR3 region has 18 residues. Germline V lookup: CDR1 MNHNS, CDR2 SASEGT. The CDR3 region has the DNA TGTGCCAGCAGTGAAAGCCCCCCCTCGACAGGGGGCGAGTATGGCTACACCTTC. Its protein product is CASSESPPSTGGEYGYTF.

This clonotype was observed a handful of times. This chain joins TRBV7-8 and TRBJ2-7; TRBD1 agrees at 11 bases. The CDR3 extends over 15 amino acids. V lost 0 bases, J lost 3 bases, and 1 base stayed unmatched. CDR1 SGHVS and CDR2 FQNEAQ come from the germline V gene. CDR3 in amino acids: CASSLAGTGGYEQYF. DNA for the CDR3: TGTGCCAGCAGCTTAGCCGGGACAGGGGGCTACGAGCAGTACTTC.

This clonotype was found once. This chain joins TRBV7-9 and TRBJ2-3; TRBD2 agrees at 7 bases. This CDR3 has 20 amino acids. The germline V gene encodes CDR1 SEHNR and CDR2 FQNEAQ (reference sequence). The trim removed 1 base at V and 10 bases at J, leaving 26 bases unmatched. The chain's CDR3 is CASSLDVLAVGSSDTEPQYF. The CDR3 DNA sequence: TGTGCCAGCAGCTTAGACGTGCTAGCGGTGGGGTCTTCGGACACAGAGCCGCAGTATTTT.

This clonotype was found many times. V is TRBV6-1 and J is TRBJ2-1; tentatively, D is TRBD2 (7 bases). Trimming removed 2 bases at V and 9 bases at J, with 11 bases between. Germline-derived CDR1 and CDR2 are MNHNS and SASEGT. The CDR3 consists of 13 residues. The CDR3 DNA follows: TGTGCCAGCAGTGAAAGGGGGGGCTCTGAGCAGTTCTTC. Translated, it gives CASSERGGSEQFF.

The chain employs TRBV9 and TRBJ2-1, with 8 bases identical to TRBD2. This CDR3 comprises 16 residues. Germline CDR1 and CDR2: SGDLS and YYNGEE. The J segment lost 6 bases and the V segment lost 0 bases, leaving 8 bases of the junction unmatched. CDR3 residues: CASSVGPGGAINEQFF. The CDR3 nucleotides read TGTGCCAGCAGCGTAGGTCCCGGGGGGGCCATCAATGAGCAGTTCTTC.

This chain connects TRBV27 to TRBJ2-5, with TRBD1 identical over 9 bases. The CDR3 consists of 14 residues. Germline trimming cut 5 bases from V and 4 bases from J; bases unmatched to any gene: 5. CDR1 and CDR2 (germline): MNHEY, SMNVEV (reference sequence). The CDR3 spells CASSGGQGGETQYF. In nucleotides, the CDR3 is TGTGCCAGCAGTGGGGGACAGGGTGGAGAGACCCAGTACTTC.

This chain joins TRBV28 and TRBJ1-5, with D hard to call. Germline-derived CDR1 and CDR2 are MDHEN and SYDVKM. This CDR3 has 13 residues. The V and J ends lost 3 bases and 5 bases respectively, with 8 bases between them. CDR3: CASSFEVDQPQHF. The CDR3 nucleotides are TGTGCCAGCAGTTTTGAGGTTGATCAGCCCCAGCATTTT.

This clonotype was observed once. The conserved closing phenylalanine or tryptophan is absent in this CDR3, likely reflecting a read error. The gene calls are TRBV12-3 or TRBV12-4 and TRBJ1-6; possible D gene TRBD1, 5 bases. The CDR3 sequence is 15 residues long. The V end was cut by 1 base, the J end by 8 bases, with 12 bases between. CDR3 region: CASSLEAGGYSPLHL. The CDR3 region has the DNA TGTGCCAGCAGTTTAGAGGCGGGGGGATATTCACCCCTCCACTTG.

The chain uses TRBV7-2 and TRBJ2-3; TRBD1 or TRBD2 may be the D gene (6 bases each). The CDR3 totals 15 residues. V lost 6 bases and J 5 bases, leaving 18 bases between the germline ends. Germline V gene data show CDR1 as SGHTA and CDR2 as FQGNSA. The CDR3 region is CASSMVGGPEDTQYF. As DNA, the CDR3 is TGTGCCAGCAGTATGGTCGGGGGCCCAGAAGATACGCAGTATTTT.

J is TRBJ1-1 and V is TRBV19; unclear D gene. Germline loops: CDR1 LNHDA, CDR2 SQIVND (reference sequence). The germline V and J ends were trimmed by 4 bases and 0 bases, with 24 bases remaining between them. The length of the CDR3 is 19 residues. This chain's CDR3 is CASSSAGWQQEILNTEAFF. CDR3 nucleotide sequence: TGTGCCAGTAGTAGTGCGGGATGGCAGCAGGAAATTTTGAACACTGAAGCTTTCTTT.

This clonotype was picked up many times. One end of the junction fails to match germline, which may point to a read error. This chain uses TRBV7-2 with TRBJ1-1, with D unclear. Per the germline V gene, CDR1 is SGHTA and CDR2 is FQGNSA. The CDR3 is 15 amino acids. CDR3 bases: TGTGCCAGCACCTTAGAGGCAGACTTGAACACTGAAGCTTTCTTT. This encodes CASTLEADLNTEAFF.

The chain employs TRBV3-1 and TRBJ2-5; 7 bases match TRBD2. The junction had 3 bases not matched to a gene; V was cut back by 0 bases and J by 2 bases. Germline CDR1 LGHDT, CDR2 YNNKEL (reference sequence). The CDR3 is made up of 15 amino acids. The CDR3 coding sequence is TGTGCCAGCAGCCAAGATCGAGCGGGGCAAGAGACCCAGTACTTC. Protein sequence: CASSQDRAGQETQYF.

Only a few counts were recorded for this clonotype. The J gene is TRBJ1-3, the V gene TRBV12-3 or TRBV12-4; unclear D gene. Trimming stripped 7 bases from V and 1 base from J, with 8 bases between. This CDR3 region has 13 residues. The CDR3 reads CASTLGSGNTIYF. The CDR3 DNA reads as TGTGCCAGCACCCTGGGATCTGGAAACACCATATATTTT.

The chain joins TRBV4-3 to TRBJ1-1; a possible D gene is TRBD1 (6 bases). The CDR3 has 13 amino acids. Germline CDR1 is LGHNA and CDR2 is YSLEER. Trimming removed 1 base at V and 7 bases at J, with 10 bases between. The CDR3 nucleotides read TGCGCCAGCAGCCAAGTTAGGGGGTATGAAGCTTTCTTT. Translating gives CASSQVRGYEAFF.

This chain connects TRBV6-1 to TRBJ2-7; 14 nucleotides match TRBD2. This CDR3 is 15 amino acids long. The V gene's germline CDR1 is MNHNS and CDR2 SASEGT. V lost 5 bases and J lost 6; bases outside the gene matches: 6. The DNA for the CDR3 is TGTGCCAGCAGTAGACTAGCGGGGGGGCCATCCGAGCAGTACTTC. Protein: CASSRLAGGPSEQYF.

The chain recombines TRBV20-1 with TRBJ2-3, with TRBD2 identical over 13 bases. The CDR3 is 17 residues long. V shed 1 base, J shed 0 bases, and the junction held 4 bases outside the gene matches. Germline CDR1 is DFQATT and CDR2 is SNEGSKA (reference sequence). The CDR3 coding sequence is TGCAGTGCTAGAGCCCTGGGACTAGCGGGGAGCACAGATACGCAGTATTTT. Translation gives CSARALGLAGSTDTQYF.

The chain is built from TRBV6-5 and TRBJ2-1; D uncertain. This CDR3 comprises 11 residues. Germline CDR1 MNHEY, CDR2 SVGAGI. Trimming took off 7 bases at V and 8 bases at J, with 9 bases between the two ends. Here the CDR3 reads CASTLFDEQFF. CDR3 in DNA: TGTGCCAGCACCCTATTCGATGAGCAGTTCTTC.